The sequence of this T cell receptor (beta chain) was determined in a study of blood T cell repertoires in COVID-19 (dated by TCRdb to 2019 to 2021). Study-wide context: Samples covering the acute and convalescent phases of COVID-19 were provided by collaborators in the United States, Italy and Spain. The prospective study material was composed of cDNA or gDNA derived from T cells, B-cell-depleted T cells, or PBMCs. Deeply sampled blood TCRbeta repertoires from subjects exposed to, actively infected with, or recovered from COVID-19 were included in the dataset. The repertoires were released in a freely available public database meant as a resource for research on the immune response to SARS-CoV-2. The samples were drawn from the first 160 participants of the ongoing ImmuneRACE study and from about 1,200 subjects provided by 6 global collaborators. A de-identified subject ID, COVID-19 status, age in years and sex were almost always included in the sample metadata. Where HLA class I and class II types were available, the types were taken from metadata supplied by the sample provider, not from assay-based typing. Study-wide findings and limitations: How much clinical and demographic metadata was included differed by source and by participant, and the metadata was provided uncurated.

Of note for this clone: Its antigen is still unknown. No much larger clone is present one base from it, and per-base qualities are unavailable.

Taken from the germline V gene, the CDR1 and CDR2 loops are SGHRS and YFSETQ. The CDR3 goes from the cysteine to the phenylalanine over 15 residues. CDR3 DNA only is kept here, 45 bases in frame from base 1. V drops 0 bases and J drops 5 bases, leaving 15 bases in between. In Seattle, one collaborating source enrolled patients while the infection was active and tracked those patients longitudinally over the course of disease. Each collaborating institution followed its own protocols to collect whole blood in K2EDTA tubes. Collaborator samples were shipped for TCRbeta analysis as frozen whole blood, isolated PBMCs, or DNA extracted from either sample type. TCRbeta CDR3 regions were amplified from genomic DNA by means of the immunoSEQ Assay, a bias-controlled multiplex PCR. For the original study's pipeline: Nucleated cell counts per sample were estimated from amplification of reference gene primers within the assay. To quantify the absolute abundance of each unique TCRbeta CDR3 rearrangement, sequence reads were collapsed and filtered. For each sample, productive Simpson clonality was calculated as the square root of Simpson's diversity index over productive rearrangements. TCRdb's version of the immuneACCESS table is confined to in-frame rearrangements and falls short of the full clone set. An unresolved V gene accounts for under half of the shortfall where checked; the remainder is of unknown origin. From that table come the V and J calls and clone size; the DNA was used to work out D and trimming. This sample lists 400,000 to 450,000 clones; 89% were detected once. In total, the top ten clones hold 1.5% to 1.9% of the sample.

This chain joins TRBV5-1 to TRBJ2-7, with a weak D call of TRBD1 (6 bases match). Material: peripheral blood. The TCR comes from a woman between 40 and 50 years old with COVID-19, enrolled during active disease. The DNA sequence reads TGCGCCAGCAGCTTGGACGGGACCTCAGGGGACGAGCAGTACTTC. Protein translation: CASSLDGTSGDEQYF.